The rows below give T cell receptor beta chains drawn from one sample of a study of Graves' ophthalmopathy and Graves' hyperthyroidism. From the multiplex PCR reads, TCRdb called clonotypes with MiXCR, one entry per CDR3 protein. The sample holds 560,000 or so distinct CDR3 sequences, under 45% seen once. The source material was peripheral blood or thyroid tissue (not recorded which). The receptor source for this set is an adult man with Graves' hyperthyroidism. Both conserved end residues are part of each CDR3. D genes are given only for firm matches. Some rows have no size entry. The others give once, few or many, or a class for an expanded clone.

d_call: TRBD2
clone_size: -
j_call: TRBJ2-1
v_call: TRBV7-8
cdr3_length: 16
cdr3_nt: TGTGCCAGCAGCGGTAAACTAGCGAGCTCCTACAATGAGCAGTTCTTC
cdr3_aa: CASSGKLASSYNEQFF

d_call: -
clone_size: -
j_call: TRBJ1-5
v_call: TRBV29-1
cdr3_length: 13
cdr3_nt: TGCAGCCTAGGAGACAGCGCTAATCAGCCCCAGCATTTT
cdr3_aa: CSLGDSANQPQHF

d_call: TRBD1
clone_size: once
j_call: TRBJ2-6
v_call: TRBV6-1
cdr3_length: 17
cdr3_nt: TGTGCCAGCAGTTCTACAGGGGCCCTCTCTAGGGCCAACGTCCTGACTTTC
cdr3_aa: CASSSTGALSRANVLTF

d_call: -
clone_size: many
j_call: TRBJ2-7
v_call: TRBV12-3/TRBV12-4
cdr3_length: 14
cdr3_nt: TGTGCCAGTGCCCGGATCCTCGGCGGCTACGAGCAGTACTTC
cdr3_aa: CASARILGGYEQYF

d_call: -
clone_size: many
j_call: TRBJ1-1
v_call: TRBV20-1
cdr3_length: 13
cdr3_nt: TGCAGGGGAATCGGACAGAAGAACACTGAAGCTTTCTTT
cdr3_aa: CRGIGQKNTEAFF

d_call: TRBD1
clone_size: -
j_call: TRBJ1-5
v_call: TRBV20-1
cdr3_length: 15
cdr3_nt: TGCAGTGCTTCCCACTCCGGGACAGGGGGGCAGCCCCAGCATTTT
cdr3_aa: CSASHSGTGGQPQHF

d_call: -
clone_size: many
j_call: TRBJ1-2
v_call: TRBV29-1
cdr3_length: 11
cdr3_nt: TGCAGCGTTGAAGCCAGCGATAGCTACACCTTC
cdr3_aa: CSVEASDSYTF

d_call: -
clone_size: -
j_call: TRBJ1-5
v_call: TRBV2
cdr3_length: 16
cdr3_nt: TGTGCCAGCCGTTTTGGGATCAGAAATAGCAATCAGCCCCAGCATTTT
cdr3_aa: CASRFGIRNSNQPQHF

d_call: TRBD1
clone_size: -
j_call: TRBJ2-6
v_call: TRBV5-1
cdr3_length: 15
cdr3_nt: TGCGCCAGCAGCTTACAGCCGGGACAGCTGAACACTGAAGCTTTC
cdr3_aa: CASSLQPGQLNTEAF

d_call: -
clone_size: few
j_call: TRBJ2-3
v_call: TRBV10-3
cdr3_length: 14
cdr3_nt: TGTGCCATCAGGGCACAGGGCTTCACAGATACGCAGTATTTT
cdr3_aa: CAIRAQGFTDTQYF

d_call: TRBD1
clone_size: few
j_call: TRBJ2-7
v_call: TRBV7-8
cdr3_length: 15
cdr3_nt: TGTGCCAGCAGCTTAGGGGGACAGACCCCCTACGAGCAGTACTTC
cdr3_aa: CASSLGGQTPYEQYF

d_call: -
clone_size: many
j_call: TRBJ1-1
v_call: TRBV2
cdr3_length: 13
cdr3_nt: TGTGCCAGCAACAAGGCAGTGAACACTGAAGCTTTCTTT
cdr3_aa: CASNKAVNTEAFF

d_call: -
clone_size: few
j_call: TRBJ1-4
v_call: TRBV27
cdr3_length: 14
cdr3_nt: TGTGCCAGCAGGGCGACAACAACTAATGAAAAACTGTTTTTT
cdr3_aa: CASRATTTNEKLFF

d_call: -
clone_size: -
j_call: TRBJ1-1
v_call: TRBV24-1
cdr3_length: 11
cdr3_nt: TGTGCCACCAGTTTCGACGGTGAAGCTTTCTTT
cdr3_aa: CATSFDGEAFF

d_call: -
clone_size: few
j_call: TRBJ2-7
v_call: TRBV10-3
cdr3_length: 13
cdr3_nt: TGTGCCATCAGTGAGTCTGGGGGCTACGAGCAGTACTTC
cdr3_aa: CAISESGGYEQYF

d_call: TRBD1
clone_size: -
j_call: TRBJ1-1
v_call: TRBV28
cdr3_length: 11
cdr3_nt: TGTGCCAGCACCGGGACAGGGGCTTTGTATTTT
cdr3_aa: CASTGTGALYF

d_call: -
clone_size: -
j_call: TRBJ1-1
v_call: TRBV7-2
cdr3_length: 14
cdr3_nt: TGTGCCAGCAGTCGACCCCCGAGGCACACTGAAGCTTCCTTT
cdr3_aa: CASSRPPRHTEASF

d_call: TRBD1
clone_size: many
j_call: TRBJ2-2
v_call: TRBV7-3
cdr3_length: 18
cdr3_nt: TGTGCCAGCAGCCCTCTCCCTGGGGACAGCTCGAACACCGGGGAGCTGTTTTTT
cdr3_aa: CASSPLPGDSSNTGELFF

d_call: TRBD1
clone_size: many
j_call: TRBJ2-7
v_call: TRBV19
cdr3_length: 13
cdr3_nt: TGTGCCAGTAGTGGGACAGGGGACTCCGAGCAGTACTTC
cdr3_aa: CASSGTGDSEQYF

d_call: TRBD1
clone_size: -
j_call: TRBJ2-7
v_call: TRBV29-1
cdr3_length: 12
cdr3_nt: TGCAGCGTTGATGGGACAGGGGATGAGCAGTACTTC
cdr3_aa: CSVDGTGDEQYF

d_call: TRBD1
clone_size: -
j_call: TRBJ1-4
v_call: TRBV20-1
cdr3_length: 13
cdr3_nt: TGCAGTGCTATACAGGGGGTGGGAGAAAAACTGTTTTTT
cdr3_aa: CSAIQGVGEKLFF

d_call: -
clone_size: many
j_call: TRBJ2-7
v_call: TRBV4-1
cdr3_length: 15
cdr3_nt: TGCGCCAGCAGCCAAGATCCCGCAACGGTCTACGAGCAGTACTTC
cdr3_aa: CASSQDPATVYEQYF

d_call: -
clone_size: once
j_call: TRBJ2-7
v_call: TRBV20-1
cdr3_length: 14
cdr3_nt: TGCAGTGCTAGACTAGCCTATCCAGGGGATGCGCAGTACTTC
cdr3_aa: CSARLAYPGDAQYF

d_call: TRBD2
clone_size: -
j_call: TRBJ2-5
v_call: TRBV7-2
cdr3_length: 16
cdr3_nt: TGTGCCAGCAGCCCAAAGCGGGGGGGTAGGGAAGTGACCCAGTACTTC
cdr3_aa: CASSPKRGGREVTQYF

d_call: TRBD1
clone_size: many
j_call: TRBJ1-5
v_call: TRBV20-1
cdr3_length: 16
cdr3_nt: TGCAGTGCTAGAGTCCGAGGGACAGGGTACAATCAGCCCCAGCATTTT
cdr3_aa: CSARVRGTGYNQPQHF

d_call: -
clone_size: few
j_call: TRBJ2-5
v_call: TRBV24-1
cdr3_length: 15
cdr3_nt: TGTGCCACCAGTGACCCCGAAGGAGTACAAGAGACCCAGTACTTC
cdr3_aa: CATSDPEGVQETQYF

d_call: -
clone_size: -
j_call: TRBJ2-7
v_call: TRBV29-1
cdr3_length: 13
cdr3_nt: TGCAGCGTTGAAGTTCGACAGACCTACGAGCAGTACTTC
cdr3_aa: CSVEVRQTYEQYF

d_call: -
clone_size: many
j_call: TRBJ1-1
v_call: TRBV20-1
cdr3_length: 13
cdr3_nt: TGCAGTGCTAGAGATCCGGCAGTGGATGGGGCTTTCTTT
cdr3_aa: CSARDPAVDGAFF

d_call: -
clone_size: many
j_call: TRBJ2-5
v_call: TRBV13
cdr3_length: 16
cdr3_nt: TGTGCCAGCAGCCTCGATGGCGCTCGGGCCCAAGAGACCCAGTACTTC
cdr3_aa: CASSLDGARAQETQYF

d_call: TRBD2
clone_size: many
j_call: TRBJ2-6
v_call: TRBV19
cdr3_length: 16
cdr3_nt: TGTGCCAGTCGCGGCGGGAGGGCCGCTGGGGCCAACGTCCTGACTTTC
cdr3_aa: CASRGGRAAGANVLTF

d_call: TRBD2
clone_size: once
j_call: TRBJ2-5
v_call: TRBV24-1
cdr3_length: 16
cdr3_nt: TGTGCCACCAGTGACACGACTAGCGGGGGGTTTGAGACCCAGTACTTC
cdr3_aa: CATSDTTSGGFETQYF

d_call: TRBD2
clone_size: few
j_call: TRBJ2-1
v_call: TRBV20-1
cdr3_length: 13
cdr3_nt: TGCAGTGCACCGCCCGGGACTAGCGGAGAGCAGTTCTTC
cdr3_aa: CSAPPGTSGEQFF

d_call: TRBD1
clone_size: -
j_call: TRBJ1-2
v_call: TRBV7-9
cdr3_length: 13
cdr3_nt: TGTGCCAGCAGCAGGGGACAGGTCGGTGGCTACACCTTC
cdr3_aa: CASSRGQVGGYTF

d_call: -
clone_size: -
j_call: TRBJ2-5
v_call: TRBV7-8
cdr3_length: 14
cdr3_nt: TGTGCCAGCAGCTCCACAGATTACCAAGAGACCCAGTACTTC
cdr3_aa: CASSSTDYQETQYF

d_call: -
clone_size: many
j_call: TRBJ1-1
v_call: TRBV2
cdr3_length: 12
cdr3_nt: TGTGCCAGCAGTGAACAGGGGAAATGGGCTTTCTTT
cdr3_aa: CASSEQGKWAFF

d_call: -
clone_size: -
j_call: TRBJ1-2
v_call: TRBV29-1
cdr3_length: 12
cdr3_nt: TGCAGCGTTGAAGGAGGGGCTCAAGGCTACACCTTC
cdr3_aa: CSVEGGAQGYTF

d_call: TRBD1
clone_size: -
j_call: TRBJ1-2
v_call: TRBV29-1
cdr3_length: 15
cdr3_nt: TGCAGCCCGGGACAGGGGTCCAGATCCGTCTATGGCTACACCTTC
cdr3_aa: CSPGQGSRSVYGYTF